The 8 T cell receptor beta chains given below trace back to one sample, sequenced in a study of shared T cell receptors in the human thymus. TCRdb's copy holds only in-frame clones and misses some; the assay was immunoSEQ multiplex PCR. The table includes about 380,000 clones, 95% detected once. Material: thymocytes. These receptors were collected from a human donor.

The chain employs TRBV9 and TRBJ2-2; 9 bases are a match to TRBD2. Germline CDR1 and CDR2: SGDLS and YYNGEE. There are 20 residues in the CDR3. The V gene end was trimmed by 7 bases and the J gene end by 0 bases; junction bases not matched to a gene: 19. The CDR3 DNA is TGTGCCAGCGGCGCCGGGGGCGCTTGGGCTAGCGGGACGAACACCGGGGAGCTGTTTTTT. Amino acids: CASGAGGAWASGTNTGELFF.

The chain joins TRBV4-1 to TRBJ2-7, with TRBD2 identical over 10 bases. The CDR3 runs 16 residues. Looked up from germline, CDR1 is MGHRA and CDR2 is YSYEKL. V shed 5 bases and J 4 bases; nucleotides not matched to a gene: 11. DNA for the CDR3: TGCGCCAGCAGCTCCCGACCCACTAGCGGGAATTACGAGCAGTACTTC. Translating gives CASSSRPTSGNYEQYF.

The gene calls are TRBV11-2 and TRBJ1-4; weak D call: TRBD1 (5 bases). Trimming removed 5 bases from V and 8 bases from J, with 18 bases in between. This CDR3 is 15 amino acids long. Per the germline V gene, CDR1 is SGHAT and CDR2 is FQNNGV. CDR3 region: CASSPRPRAGEKLFF. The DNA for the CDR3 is TGTGCCAGCAGCCCGCGGCCCCGGGCAGGGGAAAAACTGTTTTTT.

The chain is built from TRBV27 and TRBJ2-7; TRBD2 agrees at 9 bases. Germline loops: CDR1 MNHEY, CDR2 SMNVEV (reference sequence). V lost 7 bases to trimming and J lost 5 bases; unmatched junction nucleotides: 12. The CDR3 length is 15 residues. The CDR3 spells CASTASGIVSHEQYF. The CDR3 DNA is TGTGCCAGCACGGCTAGCGGGATCGTGTCCCACGAGCAGTACTTC.

The CDR3 nucleotides are TGTGCCAGCAGCTTGGTCCTGGGGCGGGTGAGCTATGGCTACACCTTC. Encoded protein: CASSLVLGRVSYGYTF. This sequence joins TRBV5-4 and TRBJ1-2, with a weak D call TRBD1 (5 bases). V lost 0 bases to trimming and J lost 4 bases, with 16 bases between them. CDR1 and CDR2 from the germline V gene are SGHNT and YYREEE (reference sequence). The CDR3 extends over 16 amino acids.

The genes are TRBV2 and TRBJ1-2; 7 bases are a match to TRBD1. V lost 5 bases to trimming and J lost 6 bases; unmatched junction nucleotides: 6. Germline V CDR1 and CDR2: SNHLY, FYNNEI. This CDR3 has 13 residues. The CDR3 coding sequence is TGTGCCAGCAGTCCGCAGACAGGGCATGGCTACACCTTC. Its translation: CASSPQTGHGYTF. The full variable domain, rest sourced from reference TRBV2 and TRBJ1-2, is EPEVTQTPSHQVTQMGQEVILRCVPISNHLYFYWYRQILGQKVEFLVSFYNNEISEKSEIFDDQFSVERPDGSNFTLKIRSTKLEDSAMYFCASSPQTGHGYTFGSGTRLTVV.

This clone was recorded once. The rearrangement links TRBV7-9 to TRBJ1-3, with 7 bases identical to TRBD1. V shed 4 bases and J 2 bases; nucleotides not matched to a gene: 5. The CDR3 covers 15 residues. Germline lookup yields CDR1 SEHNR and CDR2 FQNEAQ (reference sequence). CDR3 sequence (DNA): TGTGCCAGCAGCTCCGGGACAGCGGCTGGAAACACCATATATTTT. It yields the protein CASSSGTAAGNTIYF.

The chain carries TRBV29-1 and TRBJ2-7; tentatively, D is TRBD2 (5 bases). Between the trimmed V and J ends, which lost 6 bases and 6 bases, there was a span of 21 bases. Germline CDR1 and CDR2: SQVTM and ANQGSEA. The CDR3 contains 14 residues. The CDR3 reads CSVRTGDRGLEQYF. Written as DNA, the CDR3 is TGCAGCGTCAGGACCGGGGATCGCGGACTCGAGCAGTACTTC.